This is a list of T cell receptor beta chains from one sample in a study of T cells after yellow fever vaccination. TCRdb re-called the 5' RACE reads with MiXCR, one entry per CDR3 protein. The repertoire holds approximately 510,000 distinct CDR3 sequences, 21% seen once, with 15% to 20% in the top ten. Sequencing used PBMCs, obtained 21 days after the first yellow fever vaccination. The receptor set was obtained from a man younger than 35 who received the YFV17D yellow fever vaccine. Both conserved end residues are trimmed from each CDR3. Fields, in order: D gene, J gene, V gene, CDR3 protein. A D gene is named only where the DNA matches it firmly.

- TRBJ2-3 TRBV28 ASTRLGGDTQY
- TRBJ1-2 TRBV30 AWSVLGDGYT
TRBD2 TRBJ2-5 TRBV11-2 ASSFRLAGGQASSETQY
- TRBJ2-1 TRBV5-1 ASSLTQET
- TRBJ1-1 TRBV18 ASSRGENTEAF
TRBD1 TRBJ1-1 TRBV5-4 ASSPRSYGVRGSEAF
- TRBJ2-1 TRBV30 AWSVVGSSYNEQF
TRBD2 TRBJ2-3 TRBV11-2 ASSPWGGKYTDTQY
TRBD2 TRBJ2-3 TRBV7-2 ASSSRGGVSTDTQY
TRBD1 TRBJ2-1 TRBV12-3/TRBV12-4 ASSRRDRAYNEQF
- TRBJ2-3 TRBV7-9 ASSTMADTQY
TRBD1 TRBJ1-1 TRBV29-1 SVTGRDTEAF
- TRBJ1-6 TRBV27 ASSFLARGGSPLH
- TRBJ1-4 TRBV7-2 ASSFKPGQEEKLF
- TRBJ2-2 TRBV19 ASVWGTGELF
- TRBJ2-1 TRBV6-2/TRBV6-3 ASSYWKGAGLHNEQF